These 30 T cell receptor beta chains were all obtained from the same sample, sequenced in a study of CD8 T cells in ankylosing spondylitis. TCRdb redid the calling of the 5' RACE reads with MiXCR, one entry per CDR3 protein. The data hold some 270,000 distinct CDR3 sequences, with over 15% observed a single time. What was sequenced was blood, either unsorted or a sorted T cell fraction (not recorded which). Receptors originate from a male donor with ankylosing spondylitis or in good health (not recorded which).

In this sample, this clonotype turned up a few times. The chain uses TRBV6-2 or TRBV6-3 and TRBJ2-7, with no clear D. CDR1 MNHEY and CDR2 SVGEGT come from the germline V gene. V lost 4 bases and J 4 bases, leaving 20 bases between the germline ends. CDR3 length equals 16 residues. As DNA, the CDR3 is TGTGCCAGCAGTTTCTCAGGCCCAGTCATACCATACGAGCAGTACTTC. Its translation: CASSFSGPVIPYEQYF.

This clonotype was counted between two and nine times. The V and J genes are TRBV4-3 and TRBJ2-7; 8 nucleotides line up with TRBD2. Germline CDR1 LGHNA, CDR2 YSLEER. The CDR3 length is 16 residues. Unmatched junction bases numbered 8, after V lost 0 bases and J lost 4 bases. In DNA, the CDR3 is TGCGCCAGCAGCCAAGATAGGGACGGGAGGGCTTACGAGCAGTACTTC. It is translated as CASSQDRDGRAYEQYF.

This clonotype was seen a handful of times. The V gene is TRBV29-1, the J gene TRBJ2-5, with D tentatively TRBD2 (6 bases). The V gene lost 5 bases and the J gene lost 4 bases, with 17 bases spanning the gap. From germline, CDR1 is SQVTM and CDR2 ANQGSEA. This CDR3 has 14 amino acids. The CDR3, as DNA: TGCAGCGTTCTTCGTTTGGGAGGTGGAGAGACCCAGTACTTC. This gives the protein CSVLRLGGGETQYF.

This clonotype has a handful of counts. This chain links TRBV5-5 with TRBJ2-3; D tentatively fits TRBD1 or TRBD2 (5 bases each). The CDR3 spans 15 residues. CDR1 SGHKS and CDR2 YYEKEE come from the germline V gene (reference sequence). V lost 4 bases, J lost 3 bases, and 15 bases lay in between. The CDR3 nucleotides read TGTGCCAGCAGCCTCGAGGGGCGAGAGACAGATACGCAGTATTTT. Amino acids: CASSLEGRETDTQYF.

The table lists this clonotype with a few counts. The chain employs TRBV7-9 and TRBJ1-2; a possible D gene is TRBD1 (5 bases). The V end was cut by 5 bases, the J end by 5 bases, with 9 bases between. The CDR3 is made up of 12 amino acids. Looked up from germline, CDR1 is SEHNR and CDR2 is FQNEAQ (reference sequence). The CDR3 spells CASSNRGYGYTF. The CDR3 DNA reads TGTGCCAGCAGCAACCGGGGGTATGGCTACACCTTC.

The genes are TRBV18 and TRBJ2-1; TRBD2 matches at 12 bases. This CDR3 is 16 amino acids long. Trimming at V came to 6 bases and at J to 6 bases, leaving 9 bases not matched to a gene. Germline V gene data show CDR1 as KGHSH and CDR2 as LQKENI. The CDR3 region has the DNA TGTGCCAGCTCCCGCGCAGCTAGCGGGAGGGCCAATGAGCAGTTCTTC. Translation gives CASSRAASGRANEQFF.

This clonotype was seen ten or more times. The V gene is TRBV4-1, the J gene TRBJ1-1; the D is unclear. CDR3 length: 12 residues. Germline lookup yields CDR1 MGHRA and CDR2 YSYEKL. Trimming shortened V by 1 base and J by 6 bases, and 6 bases separated the two germline ends. The CDR3 region has the DNA TGCGCCAGCAGCCAAGGCGGAGCTGAAGCTTTCTTT. This gives the protein CASSQGGAEAFF.

This clonotype was counted a few times. The chain employs TRBV6-5 and TRBJ1-5; D is ambiguous. The V gene lost 2 bases and the J gene lost 7 bases, with 18 bases spanning the gap. CDR1 and CDR2 (germline): MNHEY, SVGAGI. The CDR3 runs 16 residues. CDR3 amino acids: CASSYGSEGSGQPQHF. The CDR3 bases are TGTGCCAGCAGTTACGGGTCCGAGGGCTCGGGGCAGCCCCAGCATTTT.

This clonotype was observed at least ten times. V usage is TRBV5-1 and J usage is TRBJ2-1; TRBD2 matches 10 bases. From germline, CDR1 is SGHRS and CDR2 YFSETQ. The CDR3 runs 15 residues. The V gene end was trimmed by 4 bases and the J gene end by 4 bases; junction bases not matched to a gene: 5. The CDR3 sequence is CASSPAGGPYNEQFF. CDR3 nucleotides: TGCGCCAGCAGCCCAGCGGGAGGGCCATACAATGAGCAGTTCTTC.

This clonotype has more than one count but fewer than ten. This chain links TRBV12-3 or TRBV12-4 with TRBJ2-5; no definite D call. The CDR3 spans 13 residues. V lost 7 bases to trimming and J lost 2 bases, with 11 bases between them. CDR3 amino acids: CASTPHLQETQYF. In nucleotides, the CDR3 is TGTGCCAGCACCCCACATTTGCAAGAGACCCAGTACTTC.

This clonotype was detected a few times. The CDR3 DNA reads TGTGCCAGCAGTTTTGCGGCCGAGCAGTACTTC. Translated: CASSFAAEQYF. The rearrangement uses TRBV12-3 or TRBV12-4 and TRBJ2-7; D unresolved. This CDR3 has 11 amino acids. The ends were cut back, 3 bases at V and 6 bases at J, with 6 bases in the middle.

This clonotype was seen many times. V usage is TRBV11-1 and J usage is TRBJ2-1; possibly TRBD1 or TRBD2 for D (5 bases each). CDR1 is SGHAT, CDR2 FQDESV, per germline (reference sequence). The length of the CDR3 is 14 residues. Deletions cut 7 bases from V and 8 bases from J, with 18 bases between. The CDR3 DNA sequence: TGTGCCAGCACGCAGCTACAGGCGGAGGATGAGCAGTTCTTC. Amino acid sequence: CASTQLQAEDEQFF.

This clonotype has more than one count but fewer than ten. This chain joins TRBV11-1 and TRBJ2-4; possible D gene TRBD1, 5 bases. From germline, CDR1 is SGHAT and CDR2 FQDESV (reference sequence). The CDR3 totals 15 residues. Trimming pared 1 base from V and 6 bases from J, leaving 13 bases between. CDR3 amino acids: CASSLGPGLGNIQYF. The CDR3 coding sequence is TGTGCCAGCAGCTTAGGGCCAGGGCTGGGAAACATTCAGTACTTC. The full variable domain, rest sourced from reference TRBV11-1 and TRBJ2-4, is EAEVAQSPRYKITEKSQAVAFWCDPISGHATLYWYRQILGQGPELLVQFQDESVVDDSQLPKDRFSAERLKGVDSTLKIQPAELGDSAMYLCASSLGPGLGNIQYFGAGTRLSVL.

V and J are TRBV5-1 and TRBJ1-1, with 8 bases fitting TRBD1. Germline lookup yields CDR1 SGHRS and CDR2 YFSETQ. V trimming: 0 bases; J trimming: 1 base; junction bases outside the gene matches: 8. This CDR3 is 17 amino acids long. The CDR3 coding sequence is TGCGCCAGCAGCTTGGTTCAGGGGGCGTTAACGAACACTGAAGCTTTCTTT. Translated, it gives CASSLVQGALTNTEAFF.

This clonotype occurred a few times. The chain has TRBV5-8 and TRBJ1-1, with TRBD1 identical over 12 bases. The CDR3 length is 15 residues. The junction had 8 bases not matched to a gene; V was cut back by 8 bases and J by 3 bases. In germline, CDR1 is SGHTS, CDR2 YDEGEE. CDR3 nucleotides: TGTGCCAGTACGGGACAGGGGGCTGAGGACACTGAAGCTTTCTTT. Its protein is CASTGQGAEDTEAFF.

At least ten counts were recorded for this clonotype. The chain recombines TRBV6-1 with TRBJ2-3, with TRBD2 matching over 10 bases. V lost 6 bases and J lost 4; bases outside the gene matches: 13. This CDR3 spans 17 amino acids. Germline V gene sequence: CDR1 MNHNS, CDR2 SASEGT. CDR3 sequence: CASSLVVGTSVPDTQYF. The CDR3 nucleotides read TGTGCCAGCAGCCTCGTAGTAGGGACTAGCGTGCCAGATACGCAGTATTTT.

This clonotype appeared a single time. The chain has TRBV11-2 and TRBJ1-4; unclear D gene. Germline loops: CDR1 SGHAT, CDR2 FQNNGV. This CDR3 has 15 residues. The V and J ends lost 3 bases and 6 bases respectively, with 14 bases between them. CDR3 amino acids: CASSFGVPTDEKLFF. CDR3 DNA: TGTGCCAGCAGCTTCGGAGTCCCGACGGATGAAAAACTGTTTTTT.

This clonotype is classed as medium-sized. This chain links TRBV4-2 with TRBJ2-1; D remains unclear. The CDR3 sequence is 13 residues long. Looked up from germline, CDR1 is LGHNA and CDR2 is YNFKEQ. The V end lost 4 bases, the J end lost 8 bases, and 12 bases lay between the germline ends. For the CDR3, the DNA is TGTGCCAGCAGCCTCCCTCTAAGCGATGAGCAGTTCTTC. Its protein is CASSLPLSDEQFF.

In its sample, this clonotype was seen many times. The chain has TRBV27 and TRBJ2-5; 8 nucleotides line up with TRBD2. Germline trimming cut 5 bases from V and 1 base from J; bases unmatched to any gene: 9. Germline V gene lookup returns CDR1 MNHEY and CDR2 SMNVEV (reference sequence). CDR3 length equals 16 residues. The CDR3 protein is CASSNLLAGGQETQYF. The CDR3 DNA reads as TGTGCCAGCAGTAACTTGTTGGCGGGAGGCCAAGAGACCCAGTACTTC.

This clonotype has ten or more counts. The chain joins TRBV12-3 or TRBV12-4 to TRBJ2-1; TRBD2 is a possible D gene (6 bases). V shed 6 bases and J shed 3 bases, with 15 bases lying between them. This CDR3 has 15 residues. The CDR3 is CASSTRTGDYNEQFF. CDR3 coding DNA: TGTGCCAGCAGCACTAGGACGGGAGACTACAATGAGCAGTTCTTC.

The chain is built from TRBV4-3 and TRBJ2-7, with 7 bases fitting TRBD1. The CDR3 covers 15 residues. CDR1 is LGHNA, CDR2 YSLEER, per germline. V gave up 4 bases and J gave up 4 bases; unmatched junction bases: 10. CDR3 sequence: CASSPGQGVWYEQYF. CDR3 in DNA: TGCGCCAGCAGCCCGGGGCAGGGGGTCTGGTACGAGCAGTACTTC.

This clonotype was counted between two and nine times. The V call is TRBV9, the J call TRBJ1-1, with 7 bases identical to TRBD1. This CDR3 has 14 amino acids. The V gene's germline CDR1 is SGDLS and CDR2 YYNGEE. V dropped 0 bases and J dropped 4; count of bases not matched to a gene: 3. The CDR3 sequence is CASSVGGGGTEAFF. The CDR3 DNA follows: TGTGCCAGCAGCGTAGGAGGGGGCGGCACTGAAGCTTTCTTT. Variable domain in full (rest from reference TRBV9 and TRBJ1-1): DSGVTQTPKHLITATGQRVTLRCSPRSGDLSVYWYQQSLDQGLQFLIQYYNGEERAKGNILERFSAQQFPDLHSELNLSSLELGDSALYFCASSVGGGGTEAFFGQGTRLTVV.

V is TRBV6-6 and J is TRBJ2-1; 7 bases fit TRBD2. V dropped 1 base and J dropped 10; count of bases not matched to a gene: 4. Germline V lookup: CDR1 MNHNY, CDR2 SVGAGI (reference sequence). The CDR3 is 13 residues long. The DNA for the CDR3 is TGTGCCAGCAGTTACTTGGGGGGGGGAGAGCAGTTCTTC. It codes for CASSYLGGGEQFF.

This clonotype was seen a handful of times. V gene TRBV6-5 combines with J gene TRBJ2-2; the D is unclear. Trimming cost V 5 bases and J 13 bases, with 5 bases left between them. Germline assignment: CDR1 MNHEY and CDR2 SVGAGI. CDR3 length: 9 amino acids. Here the CDR3 reads CASSTGLFF. For the CDR3, the DNA is TGTGCCAGCAGTACCGGGCTGTTTTTT.

This clonotype showed up many times. This chain joins TRBV4-1 and TRBJ2-5, with 8 bases lining up with TRBD1. The V gene end was trimmed by 6 bases and the J gene end by 5 bases; junction bases not matched to a gene: 5. The V gene's germline CDR1 is MGHRA and CDR2 YSYEKL. The CDR3 has 13 residues. The CDR3 reads CASRPTGGETQYF. The CDR3 bases are TGCGCCAGCAGACCTACAGGGGGGGAGACCCAGTACTTC.

This clonotype was counted between two and nine times. The chain recombines TRBV27 with TRBJ2-1; tentatively, D is TRBD2 (5 bases). The CDR3 covers 14 residues. CDR1 MNHEY and CDR2 SMNVEV come from the germline V gene (reference sequence). Trimming took 4 bases from V and 9 from J, leaving 16 bases between them. CDR3 bases: TGTGCCAGCAGTTCTGACCTGAGCCGGGGTGAGCAGTTCTTC. Protein sequence: CASSSDLSRGEQFF.

The sample holds a few counts of this clonotype. The rearrangement uses TRBV24-1 and TRBJ1-2, with D unresolved. The CDR3 runs to 14 residues. V was pared by 4 bases and J by 4 bases, with 12 bases between. The V gene's germline CDR1 is KGHDR and CDR2 SFDVKD. The DNA of the CDR3 is TGTGCCACCAGTGACCCCGACTTGGGCTATGGCTACACCTTC. This sequence encodes CATSDPDLGYGYTF.

This chain links TRBV20-1 with TRBJ2-1; 8 bases match TRBD2. Germline CDR1 reads DFQATT; CDR2 reads SNEGSKA (reference sequence). This CDR3 comprises 11 residues. With 2 bases clipped from V and 9 bases from J, the junction kept 0 bases outside the gene matches. CDR3 in amino acids: CSARLAGEQFF. The CDR3 nucleotides are TGCAGTGCTAGACTAGCGGGTGAGCAGTTCTTC.

The CDR3 nucleotides read TGCAGTGCTAGACGGTGGGACAGCCTTTACAGCTCCTACGAGCAGTACTTC. Amino acid sequence: CSARRWDSLYSSYEQYF. The V call is TRBV20-1, the J call TRBJ2-7, with TRBD1 identical over 7 bases. CDR3 length: 17 residues. The germline CDR1 and CDR2 sequences are DFQATT and SNEGSKA (reference sequence). V was pared by 2 bases and J by 0 bases, with 13 bases of the junction left unmatched.

This clonotype was seen many times. The chain recombines TRBV6-5 with TRBJ2-7; 10 positions agree with TRBD2. Germline V gives CDR1 MNHEY, CDR2 SVGAGI. V gave up 2 bases and J gave up 0 bases; unmatched junction bases: 4. This CDR3 contains 16 residues. The CDR3 spells CASSYASGSPSYEQYF. DNA for the CDR3: TGTGCCAGCAGTTACGCTAGCGGGAGCCCCTCCTACGAGCAGTACTTC.